This T cell receptor (beta chain) was identified in a study of blood T cells in healthy people across ages. Findings and limits, study-wide: Researchers said unsorted PBMCs prevented a conclusive naive versus antigen-experienced comparison.

CDR3 length: 13 residues. Trimming removed 5 bases at V and 14 bases at J, with 16 bases between. The germline gives CDR1 SGHTA, CDR2 FQGNSA. Primers used in a second PCR of about 6 to 11 cycles were a sample-barcoded 5' primer and a J-beta primer mix. TCRdb itself ran the 5' RACE reads through MiXCR, one entry per CDR3 protein. The sample has around 1,000,000 distinct CDR3 sequences; almost 25% are singletons. As concerns this clonotype: Its antigen is as yet unknown.

The sample was also reused in another study, on T cells of mothers and their children. This second study says: Samples came from a few healthy Caucasian mothers and their six children. The extracted RNA was employed in its entirety for cDNA synthesis, at around 1.6 ug per 15 ul.

V and J are TRBV7-2 and TRBJ1-6; no clear D. The sequenced sample was blood. This clonotype was sampled from a girl aged 2-10 years in good health. The CDR3 here is CASSPTASLTLHF. In nucleotides, the CDR3 is TGTGCCAGCAGCCCTACAGCTTCCTTGACCCTCCACTTT.